The 24 T cell receptor beta chains presented below share a single source sample, sequenced in a study of T cells in Graves' hyperthyroidism and ophthalmopathy (dated by TCRdb to the late 2010s). Libraries were made using multiplex PCR. Sequencing was carried out with an Illumina HiSeq 2000. TCR beta CDR3 regions were amplified from RNA transcripts. For the first round of RT-PCR on the TCR CDR3, the HTBI primer set was used together with the Qiagen OneStep RT-PCR kit. The raw public data were reprocessed by TCRdb itself: fastp quality trimming at Q25, MiXCR clonotype calling, in-frame beta chains only. Entries that share a CDR3 protein sequence are merged under the most common genes and DNA. A total of about 420,000 distinct CDR3 sequences appear in this sample, roughly an eighth of them only once. The ten largest clones capture around 5.3% of the sample. The sample consisted of blood. These receptors originate from a woman aged 18-35 years with Graves' hyperthyroidism.

This clonotype was observed many times. The gene calls are TRBV2 and TRBJ1-1; D gene uncertain. Trimming took off 7 bases at V and 3 bases at J, with 18 bases between the two ends. The V gene's germline CDR1 is SNHLY and CDR2 FYNNEI. This CDR3 is built from 15 residues. The CDR3 DNA is TGTGCCAGCAAAATTAACAGCTTTTCCTACACTGAAGCTTTCTTT. It yields the protein CASKINSFSYTEAFF.

This clonotype has ten or more counts. V is TRBV6-2 or TRBV6-3 and J is TRBJ2-7; D not resolved. Trimming shortened V by 10 bases and J by 0 bases, and 16 bases separated the two germline ends. The CDR3 has 14 amino acids. Germline assignment: CDR1 MNHEY and CDR2 SVGEGT. CDR3 amino acids: CATSPRESSYEQYF. The CDR3 DNA is TGTGCCACCTCTCCCCGCGAGAGCTCCTACGAGCAGTACTTC.

As concerns this clonotype: One junction end does not reproduce the germline sequence, and a read error may be involved. V gene TRBV7-2 combines with J gene TRBJ2-1; TRBD1 is a possible D gene (6 bases). Germline V gives CDR1 SGHTA, CDR2 FQGNSA. The CDR3 runs to 13 residues. This chain's CDR3 is CASSLLGDNEQSF. The CDR3 DNA reads TGTGCCAGCAGTTTATTAGGGGACAATGAGCAGTCCTTC.

Worth noting for this clonotype: Germline is not matched at one junction end, which may reflect a read error. This chain links TRBV7-6 with TRBJ2-2; D unclear. Germline-derived CDR1 and CDR2 are SGHVS and FNYEAQ. The CDR3 sequence is 15 residues long. The CDR3 spells CASSSVQRNTVELFF. CDR3 nucleotides: TGTGCCAGCAGCTCAGTACAGAGGAACACCGTGGAGCTGTTTTTT.

This clonotype was detected ten times or more. The chain combines TRBV20-1 with TRBJ2-3, with TRBD1 matching 7 bases. The germline V gene has CDR1 DFQATT and CDR2 SNEGSKA (reference sequence). This CDR3 contains 13 residues. The V segment lost 6 bases and the J segment 0 bases; nucleotides outside the gene matches: 3. CDR3 amino acids: CSARQGSTDTQYF. DNA for the CDR3: TGCAGTGCAAGACAGGGAAGCACAGATACGCAGTATTTT.

The gene calls are TRBV6-1 and TRBJ2-7; D perhaps matches TRBD1 (5 bases). CDR3 length: 13 residues. Trimming took off 4 bases at V and 6 bases at J, with 13 bases between the two ends. Germline V CDR1 and CDR2: MNHNS, SASEGT. The CDR3: CASSGGRVSEQYF. The DNA for the CDR3 is TGTGCCAGCAGTGGGGGCAGGGTCTCCGAGCAGTACTTC.

The V call is TRBV19, the J call TRBJ1-4, with D possibly being TRBD1 (5 bases). With 8 bases removed from V and 0 bases from J, the gap between germline ends came to 10 bases. Germline assignment: CDR1 LNHDA and CDR2 SQIVND (reference sequence). This CDR3 has 14 residues. This CDR3 reads CASWGPATNEKLFF. The CDR3 bases are TGTGCCAGTTGGGGACCAGCAACTAATGAAAAACTGTTTTTT.

This clonotype was seen a handful of times. The rearrangement links TRBV6-2 or TRBV6-3 to TRBJ2-5, with TRBD2 matching over 8 bases. In germline, CDR1 is MNHEY, CDR2 SVGEGT. The CDR3 length is 17 residues. The V segment lost 5 bases and the J segment 4 bases; nucleotides outside the gene matches: 15. The CDR3 sequence: CASSVFRSGSLRETQYF. Here the CDR3 DNA reads TGTGCCAGCAGTGTCTTTCGCAGCGGGAGTTTGCGAGAGACCCAGTACTTC.

This clonotype was seen at least ten times. The rearrangement links TRBV7-8 to TRBJ1-1, with D unresolved. The CDR3 runs 15 residues. Trimming removed 5 bases from V and 0 bases from J, with 13 bases in between. From germline, CDR1 is SGHVS and CDR2 FQNEAQ. In DNA form, the CDR3 reads TGTGCCAGCAGCCTCCTCGGACGGCTGAACACTGAAGCTTTCTTT. Translation gives CASSLLGRLNTEAFF. The entire variable domain, with the rest obtained from reference TRBV7-8 and TRBJ1-1, is as follows: GAGVSQSPRYKVAKRGQDVALRCDPISGHVSLFWYQQALGQGPEFLTYFQNEAQLDKSGLPSDRFFAERPEGSVSTLKIQRTQQEDSAVYLCASSLLGRLNTEAFFGQGTRLTVV.

This clonotype showed up many times. The genes are TRBV7-8 and TRBJ2-5; unclear D gene. The CDR3 sequence is 14 residues long. Germline-derived CDR1 and CDR2 are SGHVS and FQNEAQ. The V end was cut by 7 bases, the J end by 4 bases, with 16 bases between. CDR3 region: CASTLPGRRETQYF. CDR3 sequence (DNA): TGTGCCAGCACCCTACCGGGCAGACGAGAGACCCAGTACTTC. Filled out from reference TRBV7-8 and TRBJ2-5, the complete variable domain reads GAGVSQSPRYKVAKRGQDVALRCDPISGHVSLFWYQQALGQGPEFLTYFQNEAQLDKSGLPSDRFFAERPEGSVSTLKIQRTQQEDSAVYLCASTLPGRRETQYFGPGTRLLVL.

The chain couples TRBV30 to TRBJ2-1, with 9 bases identical to TRBD2. From germline, CDR1 is GTSNPN and CDR2 SVGIG (reference sequence). CDR3 length equals 15 residues. The V gene end was trimmed by 3 bases and the J gene end by 8 bases; junction bases not matched to a gene: 11. The DNA for the CDR3 is TGTGCCTGGAGAAATTCCGGGACTAGCATCGATGAGCAGTTCTTC. Protein sequence: CAWRNSGTSIDEQFF.

The table lists this clonotype with a few counts. The chain uses TRBV10-1 and TRBJ1-5, with D possibly matching TRBD1 (6 bases). The CDR3 is made up of 17 amino acids. Looked up from germline, CDR1 is WNHNN and CDR2 is SYGVQD (reference sequence). Trimming stripped 2 bases from V and 0 bases from J, with 14 bases between. CDR3 DNA sequence: TGCGCCAGCAGTGAGGACAGGAGAGGTCGTAGCAATCAGCCCCAGCATTTT. Translating gives CASSEDRRGRSNQPQHF.

This clonotype was found many times. This sequence joins TRBV5-6 and TRBJ1-2, with 7 nucleotides matching TRBD1. In germline, CDR1 is SGHDT, CDR2 YYEEEE. Trimming removed 4 bases from V and 4 bases from J; junction bases left unmatched: 7. CDR3 length equals 14 residues. Here the CDR3 DNA reads TGTGCCAGCAGCCCAACCGGGACAGTCTATGGCTACACCTTC. It translates to CASSPTGTVYGYTF.

In its sample, this clonotype was seen many times. In DNA form, the CDR3 reads TGTGCCAGCTCACTACGGACAGGGGGACGAGAGGAGACCCAGTACTTC. It codes for CASSLRTGGREETQYF. The genes are TRBV18 and TRBJ2-5, with TRBD1 identical over 10 bases. The CDR3 contains 16 residues. J was trimmed by 5 bases and V by 4 bases; bases with no gene match: 10. Germline-derived CDR1 and CDR2 are KGHSH and LQKENI.

In its sample, this clonotype was seen a few times. The chain recombines TRBV20-1 with TRBJ2-3, with no clear D. There are 15 residues in the CDR3. Germline V gene lookup returns CDR1 DFQATT and CDR2 SNEGSKA (reference sequence). Trimming cost V 3 bases and J 0 bases, with 13 bases left between them. The CDR3 loop is CSASSLAASTDTQYF. CDR3 bases: TGCAGTGCTAGTAGCTTAGCAGCTAGCACAGATACGCAGTATTTT.

This clonotype was seen repeatedly, ten times or more. The chain carries TRBV24-1 and TRBJ2-7, with 8 nucleotides matching TRBD1. Germline values: CDR1 KGHDR, CDR2 SFDVKD. J lost 4 bases, V lost 5 bases, and 9 bases had no gene match. The CDR3 runs to 15 residues. CDR3 in amino acids: CATSGARQGLYEQYF. In DNA, the CDR3 is TGTGCCACCAGTGGGGCGCGACAGGGGTTATACGAGCAGTACTTC.

This clonotype was found many times. The genes are TRBV28 and TRBJ1-6; weak D call: TRBD1 (5 bases). Trimming cost V 3 bases and J 9 bases, with 15 bases left between them. Germline CDR1 and CDR2: MDHEN and SYDVKM. The CDR3 contains 15 residues. CDR3: CASSLSLTEGSPLHF. The CDR3 coding sequence is TGTGCCAGCAGTTTGTCGTTGACAGAAGGTTCACCCCTCCACTTT.

At least ten counts were recorded for this clonotype. The chain is built from TRBV20-1 and TRBJ1-2, with TRBD1 identical over 12 bases. The germline V gene encodes CDR1 DFQATT and CDR2 SNEGSKA (reference sequence). CDR3 length equals 13 residues. V lost 5 bases, J lost 6 bases, and 4 bases stayed unmatched. CDR3 protein: CSARDRGRDGYTF. In DNA, the CDR3 is TGCAGTGCTCGGGACAGGGGGCGGGATGGCTACACCTTC.

The chain uses TRBV6-1 and TRBJ1-5; 8 nucleotides agree with TRBD1. The CDR3 consists of 16 residues. V was pared by 8 bases and J by 6 bases, with 15 bases of the junction left unmatched. The germline gives CDR1 MNHNS, CDR2 SASEGT. CDR3 protein: CASGGGGQGAAQPQHF. CDR3 DNA: TGTGCCAGCGGGGGGGGTGGGCAGGGGGCGGCTCAGCCCCAGCATTTT.

J is TRBJ2-3 and V is TRBV7-9; 9 nucleotides match TRBD1. Germline CDR1 is SEHNR and CDR2 is FQNEAQ (reference sequence). V was clipped by 4 bases and J by 7 bases; unmatched bases: 12. The CDR3 loop spans 16 amino acids. This CDR3 reads CASSSSGDRVEYTQYF. CDR3 sequence (DNA): TGTGCCAGCAGCTCCAGCGGGGACAGGGTGGAGTATACGCAGTATTTT.

The chain carries TRBV4-1 and TRBJ2-2; 11 bases align to TRBD1. V lost 4 bases to trimming and J lost 6 bases; unmatched junction nucleotides: 4. The germline gives CDR1 MGHRA, CDR2 YSYEKL. The CDR3 spans 15 residues. As DNA, the CDR3 is TGCGCCAGCAGCCCCGGGACAGGGGGGTCCGGGGAGCTGTTTTTT. This gives the protein CASSPGTGGSGELFF.

Comment on this clonotype: This may be a read error: a much more frequent sequence differs by one nucleotide. The chain combines TRBV11-3 with TRBJ2-2; D remains unclear. This CDR3 spans 16 amino acids. Germline V gene data show CDR1 as SGHNT and CDR2 as YENEEA. V was shortened by 1 base and J by 8 bases, with 17 bases between the two germline ends. CDR3 sequence: CASSLGPPDVPGELFF. CDR3 in DNA: TGTGCCAGCAGCTTAGGCCCCCCGGACGTACCTGGGGAGCTGTTTTTT. Variable domain in full (rest from reference TRBV11-3 and TRBJ2-2): EAGVVQSPRYKIIEKKQPVAFWCNPISGHNTLYWYLQNLGQGPELLIRYENEEAVDDSQLPKDRFSAERLKGVDSTLKIQPAELGDSAVYLCASSLGPPDVPGELFFGEGSRLTVL.

This clonotype was observed a handful of times. The J gene is TRBJ1-5, the V gene TRBV10-3; D is unresolved. Deletions cut 3 bases from V and 5 bases from J, with 17 bases between. This CDR3 has 16 residues. Germline V gene lookup returns CDR1 ENHRY and CDR2 SYGVKD. The chain's CDR3 is CAISERRVWEDQPQHF. DNA for the CDR3: TGTGCCATCAGTGAACGGAGGGTGTGGGAGGATCAGCCCCAGCATTTT.

This clonotype was detected ten times or more. The chain links TRBV5-1 to TRBJ1-1; tentatively, D is TRBD1 (6 bases). The germline V gene has CDR1 SGHRS and CDR2 YFSETQ. With 5 bases removed from V and 1 base from J, the gap between germline ends came to 12 bases. The CDR3 is made up of 14 amino acids. This CDR3 reads CASSSQGQNTEAFF. DNA of the CDR3: TGCGCCAGCAGTTCTCAGGGGCAGAACACTGAAGCTTTCTTT. The full variable domain, with the rest looked up from reference TRBV5-1 and TRBJ1-1, is KAGVTQTPRYLIKTRGQQVTLSCSPISGHRSVSWYQQTPGQGLQFLFEYFSETQRNKGNFPGRFSGRQFSNSRSEMNVSTLELGDSALYLCASSSQGQNTEAFFGQGTRLTVV.